A selection of T cell receptor beta chains follows, all from one sample in a study of shared clonotypes between healthy human individuals. Only in-frame clones appear in the TCRdb table, and some are missing; sequencing was by immunoSEQ multiplex PCR. The table lists about 1.5 million clones, 98% of them singletons. The sample comprised naive CD4+ T cells sorted from blood. The receptors derive from a man aged 25-45 years in good health. Both conserved end residues are part of each CDR3. D genes are given only for firm matches. The size field is filled for only some rows; it gives once, few, many or a size class.

CDR3 | DNA | length | J | size | D | V
CASSPSGQGAGNEQFF | TGTGCCAGCTCACCATCGGGACAGGGGGCTGGCAATGAGCAGTTCTTC | 16 | TRBJ2-1 | NA | TRBD1 | TRBV18
CASSQVLNSGTGIAGELFF | TGCGCCAGCAGCCAAGTTCTTAACTCCGGGACAGGGATCGCCGGGGAGCTGTTTTTT | 19 | TRBJ2-2 | NA | TRBD1 | TRBV4-1
CASSFRGQINGYTF | TGTGCCAGCAGTTTCCGCGGACAGATTAATGGCTACACCTTC | 14 | TRBJ1-2 | NA | NA | TRBV27
CATSRGQGRDYGYTF | TGTGCCACCAGCAGAGGACAGGGCAGGGACTATGGCTACACCTTC | 15 | TRBJ1-2 | NA | TRBD1 | TRBV15
CASTQGARALYF | TGTGCCAGCACCCAGGGGGCTCGGGCGTTGTATTTT | 12 | TRBJ2-3 | NA | TRBD1 | TRBV28
CASSLYTPDRSFSYEQYF | TGTGCCAGCAGTTTATATACCCCTGACAGGTCCTTCTCCTACGAGCAGTACTTC | 18 | TRBJ2-7 | NA | NA | TRBV27
CASSAKQGDTQYF | TGTGCCAGCAGTGCCAAACAGGGAGATACGCAGTATTTT | 13 | TRBJ2-3 | NA | NA | TRBV6-4
CASSAALGRGNTIYF | TGTGCCAGCAGCGCCGCATTAGGTAGGGGAAACACCATATATTTT | 15 | TRBJ1-3 | NA | NA | TRBV9
CASSGLGRPGANVLTF | TGTGCCAGCAGTGGCCTCGGTAGGCCGGGGGCCAACGTCCTGACTTTC | 16 | TRBJ2-6 | NA | NA | TRBV6-1
CASSIGTLLGVYNEQFF | TGTGCCAGTAGTATTGGGACTCTGTTAGGTGTCTACAATGAGCAGTTCTTC | 17 | TRBJ2-1 | NA | NA | TRBV19
CASSGDRALYIQYF | TGTGCCAGCAGCGGGGACAGGGCACTATACATTCAGTACTTC | 14 | TRBJ2-4 | once | TRBD1 | TRBV5-8
CASSLNPPTLPDGSEKLFF | TGTGCCAGCAGCTTAAACCCCCCAACCCTCCCGGACGGGAGTGAAAAACTGTTTTTT | 19 | TRBJ1-4 | once | NA | TRBV7-8
CASSLSRVSGANVLTF | TGTGCCAGCAGCTTATCGAGGGTATCTGGGGCCAACGTCCTGACTTTC | 16 | TRBJ2-6 | NA | NA | TRBV7-2
CASSYQSNQPQHF | TGTGCCAGCTCATACCAGAGCAATCAGCCCCAGCATTTT | 13 | TRBJ1-5 | NA | NA | TRBV18
CASSVDPRVTEAFF | TGTGCCAGCAGCGTAGATCCGAGGGTCACTGAAGCTTTCTTT | 14 | TRBJ1-1 | NA | NA | TRBV9
CASSKQGLNTEAFF | TGCGCCAGCAGCAAGCAGGGACTGAACACTGAAGCTTTCTTT | 14 | TRBJ1-1 | once | NA | TRBV5-1
CASSRGTEPFEQYF | TGCGCCAGCAGCCGCGGGACAGAACCTTTTGAGCAGTACTTC | 14 | TRBJ2-7 | NA | NA | TRBV5-1
CSAAGNQPQHF | TGCAGTGCGGCCGGGAATCAGCCCCAGCATTTT | 11 | TRBJ1-5 | once | NA | TRBV20-1
CASSRTSSSYEQYF | TGCGCCAGCAGTCGGACTAGCTCCTCCTACGAGCAGTACTTC | 14 | TRBJ2-7 | NA | TRBD2 | TRBV10-2
CASARGNEQFF | TGTGCCAGCGCAAGGGGCAATGAGCAGTTCTTC | 11 | TRBJ2-1 | NA | NA | TRBV6-5
CASSHRPRGHYTDTQYF | TGTGCCAGCAGCCATCGCCCCCGGGGACACTACACAGATACGCAGTATTTT | 17 | TRBJ2-3 | NA | NA | TRBV7-2
CASSRLAGVNNEQFF | TGTGCCAGCAGTAGACTAGCGGGAGTTAACAATGAGCAGTTCTTC | 15 | TRBJ2-1 | NA | TRBD2 | TRBV6-4